These 28 T cell receptor beta chains originate from one sample sequenced in a study of T cell responses to AZD1222 COVID-19 vaccine. Clones were read by immunoSEQ multiplex PCR, and TCRdb kept only the in-frame ones, dropping some. The sample contains around 180,000 clones, almost 95% of which appear only once. This specimen was peripheral blood, taken on day 0 of AZD1222 vaccination. All receptors come from an adult in good health.

The chain employs TRBV18 and TRBJ1-1; D unclear. Trimming left V 6 bases short and J 3 bases short, with 20 bases between. This CDR3 spans 16 amino acids. Germline assignment: CDR1 KGHSH and CDR2 LQKENI. The CDR3 DNA reads TGTGCCAGCTCCCCGGTCGGACCCACTGGTCACACTGAAGCTTTCTTT. This codes for CASSPVGPTGHTEAFF.

The gene calls are TRBV7-9 and TRBJ1-1, with 8 bases fitting TRBD1. This CDR3 is 12 amino acids long. Germline V CDR1 and CDR2: SEHNR, FQNEAQ (reference sequence). Trimming removed 10 bases from V and 5 bases from J; junction bases left unmatched: 6. CDR3 residues: CATQTGVTEAFF. Here the CDR3 DNA reads TGTGCCACCCAGACAGGGGTGACTGAAGCTTTCTTT.

The gene calls are TRBV27 and TRBJ2-2; D not certain. V lost 1 base and J lost 2, with 8 bases in between. CDR3 length: 15 residues. Germline assignment: CDR1 MNHEY and CDR2 SMNVEV (reference sequence). CDR3 DNA: TGTGCCAGCAGTTTATTGCTCGACAACACCGGGGAGCTGTTTTTT. The encoded protein is CASSLLLDNTGELFF.

This rearrangement joins TRBV19 to TRBJ2-1; 9 bases are a match to TRBD2. The CDR3 runs to 13 residues. V gave up 2 bases and J gave up 15 bases; unmatched junction bases: 8. Per the germline V gene, CDR1 is LNHDA and CDR2 is SQIVND (reference sequence). CDR3 loop: CASSISSGTPSFF. Here the CDR3 DNA reads TGTGCCAGTAGTATATCTAGCGGGACTCCCTCGTTCTTC.

The chain recombines TRBV12-3 or TRBV12-4 with TRBJ1-3; D remains ambiguous. V lost 2 bases and J lost 5, with 7 bases in between. CDR3 length: 13 amino acids. Here the CDR3 reads CASSLSPRNTIYF. CDR3 DNA: TGTGCCAGCAGTTTAAGCCCGAGAAACACCATATATTTT.

The V and J genes are TRBV19 and TRBJ2-3, with 11 nucleotides matching TRBD2. This CDR3 contains 16 residues. The junction had 5 bases not matched to a gene; V was cut back by 5 bases and J by 1 base. Germline assignment: CDR1 LNHDA and CDR2 SQIVND (reference sequence). For the CDR3, the DNA is TGTGCCAGTAGTCCAAGACTAGCGGGGCGCACAGATACGCAGTATTTT. Translating it yields CASSPRLAGRTDTQYF.

The rearrangement links TRBV19 to TRBJ1-3; D gene ambiguous. Germline V CDR1 and CDR2: LNHDA, SQIVND (reference sequence). The CDR3 spans 17 residues. Trimming left V 3 bases short and J 0 bases short, with 15 bases between. The CDR3 sequence is CASSMGSTIPSGNTIYF. DNA for the CDR3: TGTGCCAGTAGTATGGGGTCGACTATCCCCTCTGGAAACACCATATATTTT.

The chain employs TRBV28 and TRBJ1-1, with D tentatively TRBD1 (5 bases). Germline V gives CDR1 MDHEN, CDR2 SYDVKM. V was shortened by 6 bases and J by 0 bases, with 14 bases between the two germline ends. The CDR3 loop spans 15 amino acids. Here the CDR3 DNA reads TGTGCCAGCAGGCTCGCTGGGGGGGTGAACACTGAAGCTTTCTTT. It encodes CASRLAGGVNTEAFF.

This clone appeared once. This chain connects TRBV30 to TRBJ1-3, with D hard to call. Germline V gene sequence: CDR1 GTSNPN, CDR2 SVGIG (reference sequence). The CDR3 has 15 amino acids. Trimming stripped 0 bases from V and 4 bases from J, with 13 bases between. This CDR3 is CAWSVPKIQGNTIYF. Written as DNA, the CDR3 is TGTGCCTGGAGTGTACCAAAAATTCAAGGAAACACCATATATTTT.

The rearrangement uses TRBV30 and TRBJ2-4, with 10 bases lining up with TRBD1. Germline CDR1 GTSNPN, CDR2 SVGIG (reference sequence). V dropped 1 base and J dropped 3; count of bases not matched to a gene: 6. CDR3 length equals 16 residues. The CDR3 nucleotides read TGTGCCTGGAGTGGCCAGACAGGGGGCGGCAAAAACATTCAGTACTTC. Its translation: CAWSGQTGGGKNIQYF.

The chain links TRBV5-1 to TRBJ2-1; 8 bases match TRBD1. The V and J ends lost 4 bases and 1 base, in that order; junction bases with no gene match: 7. This CDR3 is 16 amino acids long. Germline V gene sequence: CDR1 SGHRS, CDR2 YFSETQ. The CDR3 loop reads CASSPRDRTSYNEQFF. As DNA, the CDR3 is TGCGCCAGCAGCCCACGGGACAGGACGTCCTACAATGAGCAGTTCTTC.

V gene TRBV7-9 combines with J gene TRBJ2-7, with D unresolved. Germline lookup yields CDR1 SEHNR and CDR2 FQNEAQ (reference sequence). This CDR3 comprises 13 residues. Trimming removed 4 bases from V and 0 bases from J, with 7 bases in between. In DNA form, the CDR3 reads TGTGCCAGCAGCTCTACGAGCTCCTACGAGCAGTACTTC. This translates into CASSSTSSYEQYF.

This clone was seen once. The V gene is TRBV9, the J gene TRBJ2-2; no reliable D call. V lost 4 bases and J 6 bases, leaving 7 bases between the germline ends. The CDR3 is made up of 12 amino acids. From germline, CDR1 is SGDLS and CDR2 YYNGEE. The CDR3 sequence is CASSPQPGELFF. In nucleotides, the CDR3 is TGTGCCAGCAGCCCCCAGCCCGGGGAGCTGTTTTTT.

The chain has TRBV19 and TRBJ2-1, with D unclear. V lost 5 bases to trimming and J lost 5 bases, with 10 bases between them. In germline, CDR1 is LNHDA, CDR2 SQIVND (reference sequence). This CDR3 has 13 residues. The CDR3 sequence is CASSASIDNEQFF. The CDR3 DNA follows: TGTGCCAGTAGTGCAAGCATCGACAATGAGCAGTTCTTC.

The J gene is TRBJ2-1, the V gene TRBV6-5, with TRBD1 identical over 10 bases. This CDR3 has 15 amino acids. Germline lookup yields CDR1 MNHEY and CDR2 SVGAGI. J lost 3 bases, V lost 6 bases, and 5 bases had no gene match. CDR3 sequence (DNA): TGTGCCAGCAGGACCGGGACAGGGGACTACAATGAGCAGTTCTTC. Translating it yields CASRTGTGDYNEQFF.

This clone was recorded once. The rearrangement uses TRBV20-1 and TRBJ2-5; no clear D gene. CDR3 length: 12 amino acids. The V gene lost 3 bases and the J gene lost 4 bases, with 9 bases spanning the gap. Germline V gene data show CDR1 as DFQATT and CDR2 as SNEGSKA (reference sequence). CDR3 DNA: TGCAGTGCTAGTCGTACAATAGAGACCCAGTACTTC. Amino acids: CSASRTIETQYF.

The V and J genes are TRBV19 and TRBJ2-1, with D hard to call. The CDR3 has 14 residues. The germline gives CDR1 LNHDA, CDR2 SQIVND (reference sequence). V was pared by 7 bases and J by 2 bases, with 12 bases between. In DNA form, the CDR3 reads TGTGCCAGTACCTTGAGTAGCACCTACAATGAGCAGTTCTTC. Protein product: CASTLSSTYNEQFF.

In this sample, this clone turned up once. The chain employs TRBV6-2 or TRBV6-3 and TRBJ2-7; no reliable D call. V was cut by 4 bases and J by 8 bases, with 15 bases left in between. This CDR3 has 13 amino acids. CDR1 and CDR2 from the germline V gene are MNHEY and SVGEGT. The CDR3 is CASSSVPDSKQYF. For the CDR3, the DNA is TGTGCCAGCAGTTCCGTCCCAGATAGCAAGCAGTACTTC.

V usage is TRBV5-1 and J usage is TRBJ1-2; D is unclear. V was trimmed by 0 bases and J by 1 base, leaving 10 bases between them. This CDR3 region has 15 residues. Germline V gene lookup returns CDR1 SGHRS and CDR2 YFSETQ. CDR3 protein: CASSLDSAVNYGYTF. The CDR3, as DNA: TGCGCCAGCAGCTTGGATAGCGCGGTTAACTATGGCTACACCTTC.

The CDR3: CAFRTGAWEQYF. The CDR3 region has the DNA TGTGCCTTCCGGACAGGGGCGTGGGAGCAGTACTTC. The rearrangement uses TRBV30 and TRBJ2-7, with TRBD1 matching 9 bases. The CDR3 totals 12 residues. CDR1 and CDR2 (germline): GTSNPN, SVGIG (reference sequence). V trimming: 7 bases; J trimming: 7 bases; junction bases outside the gene matches: 8.

In DNA, the CDR3 is TGCAGCGTTGAAGTTAGGGCAGTTACTGAGGAGGGGTTTAACTATGGCTACACCTTC. Protein product: CSVEVRAVTEEGFNYGYTF. The gene calls are TRBV29-1 and TRBJ1-2; possibly TRBD1 for D (5 bases). This CDR3 region has 19 residues. Trimming cost V 1 base and J 1 base, with 25 bases left between them. Germline V gene sequence: CDR1 SQVTM, CDR2 ANQGSEA.

The chain has TRBV12-2 and TRBJ2-5; the D call of TRBD2 is as the table states it, not checked on the DNA. TRBV12-2 is annotated as a pseudogene. The CDR3 length is 15 residues. The CDR3 sequence is CASRLGSWEKETQYF. Here the CDR3 DNA reads TGTGCAAGTCGCTTAGGATCTTGGGAGAAAGAGACCCAGTACTTC.

The CDR3 DNA follows: TGTGCCAGCAGGCTCGGGGGTAGCAATCAGCCCCAGCATTTT. This sequence encodes CASRLGGSNQPQHF. The V call is TRBV6-1, the J call TRBJ1-5; the D gene is possibly TRBD1 (5 bases). Germline V gene lookup returns CDR1 MNHNS and CDR2 SASEGT. The CDR3 length is 14 residues. V was cut by 6 bases and J by 0 bases, with 9 bases left in between.

The rearrangement joins TRBV5-4 to TRBJ1-2, with TRBD1 as a possible D gene (5 bases). The V end lost 0 bases, the J end lost 2 bases, and 8 bases lay between the germline ends. Germline CDR1 reads SGHNT; CDR2 reads YYREEE (reference sequence). This CDR3 region has 14 residues. The DNA of the CDR3 is TGTGCCAGCAGCTTGGAGGGGCCGAACTATGGCTACACCTTC. Its protein is CASSLEGPNYGYTF.

The chain uses TRBV7-9 and TRBJ2-1; 13 nucleotides align to TRBD2. Germline loops: CDR1 SEHNR, CDR2 FQNEAQ (reference sequence). The CDR3 spans 16 residues. V shed 5 bases and J 4 bases; nucleotides not matched to a gene: 5. The CDR3 DNA follows: TGTGCCAGCAGCGCACTAGCGGGAGGGCCTTACAATGAGCAGTTCTTC. Translation: CASSALAGGPYNEQFF.

A word on this clone: This sample also contains other DNA sequences that code for the same CDR3. V and J are TRBV5-1 and TRBJ1-4; D is unresolved. Germline V lookup: CDR1 SGHRS, CDR2 YFSETQ. The CDR3 is 14 residues long. Between the trimmed V and J ends, which lost 0 bases and 6 bases, there was a span of 9 bases. The CDR3 reads CASSLVGRDEKLFF. The CDR3 nucleotides are TGCGCCAGCAGCTTGGTGGGAAGGGATGAAAAACTGTTTTTT.

The chain has TRBV12-3 or TRBV12-4 and TRBJ2-7; the D is unclear. Trimming removed 3 bases from V and 4 bases from J, with 4 bases in between. This CDR3 is 11 amino acids long. The DNA of the CDR3 is TGTGCCAGCAGTTTTGGGTACGAGCAGTACTTC. Residues: CASSFGYEQYF.

The CDR3 reads CASSYSRREYF. For the CDR3, the DNA is TGTGCCAGCAGTTACTCCCGTAGGGAGTACTTC. J is TRBJ2-7 and V is TRBV6-5; D ambiguous. Germline CDR1 is MNHEY and CDR2 is SVGAGI. The CDR3 extends over 11 amino acids. V lost 0 bases, J lost 11 bases, and 8 bases lay in between.